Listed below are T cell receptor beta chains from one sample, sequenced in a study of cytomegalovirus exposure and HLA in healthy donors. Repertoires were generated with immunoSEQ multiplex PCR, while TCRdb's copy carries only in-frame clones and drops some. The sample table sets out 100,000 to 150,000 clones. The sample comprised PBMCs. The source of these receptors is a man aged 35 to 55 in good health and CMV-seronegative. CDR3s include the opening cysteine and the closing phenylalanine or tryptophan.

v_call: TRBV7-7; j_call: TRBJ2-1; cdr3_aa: CASSLVDGSNEQFF
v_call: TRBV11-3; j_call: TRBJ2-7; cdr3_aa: CASSSVSGEHLIEQYF
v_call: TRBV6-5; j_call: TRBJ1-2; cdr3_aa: CASRGLGAYGYTF
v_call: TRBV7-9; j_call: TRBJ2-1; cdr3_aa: CASSRRGGVDDNEQFF
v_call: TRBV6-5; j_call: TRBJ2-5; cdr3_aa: CASSYSLAHETQYF
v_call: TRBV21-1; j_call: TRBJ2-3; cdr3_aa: CANLLPRKGTDTQYF
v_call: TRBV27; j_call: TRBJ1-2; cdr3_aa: CASSPDHWAGYTF
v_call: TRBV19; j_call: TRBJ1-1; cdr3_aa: CASSITGLTEAFF
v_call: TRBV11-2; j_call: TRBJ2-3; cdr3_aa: CASSTLLLAGGRADTQYF
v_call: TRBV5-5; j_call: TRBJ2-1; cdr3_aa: CASSLLSGGAITYNEQFF
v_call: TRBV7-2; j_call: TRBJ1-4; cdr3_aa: CASSLGQGLEKLFF
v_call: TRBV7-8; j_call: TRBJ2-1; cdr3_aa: CASSPTRHSYNEQFF
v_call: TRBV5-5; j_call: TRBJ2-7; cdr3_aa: CASSPRTEAYEQYF
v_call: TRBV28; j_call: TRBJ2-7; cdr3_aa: CASSRRQGARRYEQYF
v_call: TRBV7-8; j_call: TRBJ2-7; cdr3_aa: CAGGSGISYEQYF
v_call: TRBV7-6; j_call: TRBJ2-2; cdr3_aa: CASSPNPGELFF
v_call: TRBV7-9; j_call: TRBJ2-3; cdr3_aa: CASSIGTSGGLDTQYF
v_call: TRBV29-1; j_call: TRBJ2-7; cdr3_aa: CSVSVSYEQYF
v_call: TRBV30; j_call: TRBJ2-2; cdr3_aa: CAYSTSGSTGELFF
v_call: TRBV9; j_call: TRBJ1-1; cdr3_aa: CASSVGTGRGNTEAFF
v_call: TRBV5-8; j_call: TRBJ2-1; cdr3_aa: CASSLRGFSYNEQFF
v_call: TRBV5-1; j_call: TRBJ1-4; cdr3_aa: CASSLGGTGNEKLFF
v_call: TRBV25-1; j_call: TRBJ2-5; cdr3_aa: CASSEARPQETQYF
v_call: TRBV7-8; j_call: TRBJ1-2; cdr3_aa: CASSPRGRTLGGGYTF
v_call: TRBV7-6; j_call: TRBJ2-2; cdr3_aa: CASSPGTSGGELFF
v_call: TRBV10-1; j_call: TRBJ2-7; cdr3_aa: CASSESGRADEQYF
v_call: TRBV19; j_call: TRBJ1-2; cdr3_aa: CASSSTGVTNPTF